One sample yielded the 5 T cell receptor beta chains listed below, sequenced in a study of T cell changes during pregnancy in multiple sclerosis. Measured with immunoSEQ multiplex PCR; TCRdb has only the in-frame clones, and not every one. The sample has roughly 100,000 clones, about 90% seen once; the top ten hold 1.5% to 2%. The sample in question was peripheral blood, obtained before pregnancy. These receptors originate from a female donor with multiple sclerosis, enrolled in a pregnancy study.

The CDR3 here is CASSQDLDRDSGETQYF. The CDR3 nucleotides read TGCGCCAGCAGCCAAGATCTGGACAGGGATTCGGGGGAGACCCAGTACTTC. The V and J genes are TRBV4-1 and TRBJ2-5, with TRBD1 matching 8 bases. The germline CDR1 and CDR2 sequences are MGHRA and YSYEKL. The CDR3 consists of 17 residues. Trimming removed 0 bases from V and 5 bases from J; junction bases left unmatched: 11.

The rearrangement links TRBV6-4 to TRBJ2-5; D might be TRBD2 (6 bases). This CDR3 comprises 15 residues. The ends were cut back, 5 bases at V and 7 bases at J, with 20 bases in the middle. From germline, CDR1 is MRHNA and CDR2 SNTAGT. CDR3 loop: CASSYGSRVRGTQYF. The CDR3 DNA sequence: TGTGCCAGCAGTTACGGTTCCAGGGTGCGGGGGACCCAGTACTTC.

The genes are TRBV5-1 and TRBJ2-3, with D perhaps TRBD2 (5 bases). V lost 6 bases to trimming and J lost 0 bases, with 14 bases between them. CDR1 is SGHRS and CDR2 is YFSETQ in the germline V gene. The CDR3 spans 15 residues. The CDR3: CASTSFGGSTDTQYF. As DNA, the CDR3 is TGCGCCAGCACATCGTTCGGCGGGAGCACAGATACGCAGTATTTT.

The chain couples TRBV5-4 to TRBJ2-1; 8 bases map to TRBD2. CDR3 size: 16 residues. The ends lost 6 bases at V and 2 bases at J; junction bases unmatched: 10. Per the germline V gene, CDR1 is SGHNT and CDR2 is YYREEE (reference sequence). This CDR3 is CASIPGVSGTYNEQFF. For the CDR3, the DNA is TGTGCCAGCATCCCGGGGGTTAGCGGGACCTACAATGAGCAGTTCTTC. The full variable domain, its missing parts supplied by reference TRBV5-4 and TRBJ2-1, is ETGVTQSPTHLIKTRGQQVTLRCSSQSGHNTVSWYQQALGQGPQFIFQYYREEENGRGNFPPRFSGLQFPNYSSELNVNALELDDSALYLCASIPGVSGTYNEQFFGPGTRLTVL.

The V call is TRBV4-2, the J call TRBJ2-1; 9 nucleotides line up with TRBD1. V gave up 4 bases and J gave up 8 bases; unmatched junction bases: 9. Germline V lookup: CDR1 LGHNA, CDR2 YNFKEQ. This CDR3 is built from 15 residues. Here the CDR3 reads CASSRTGTGSDEQFF. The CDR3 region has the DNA TGTGCCAGCAGCCGAACCGGGACAGGGTCGGATGAGCAGTTCTTC.